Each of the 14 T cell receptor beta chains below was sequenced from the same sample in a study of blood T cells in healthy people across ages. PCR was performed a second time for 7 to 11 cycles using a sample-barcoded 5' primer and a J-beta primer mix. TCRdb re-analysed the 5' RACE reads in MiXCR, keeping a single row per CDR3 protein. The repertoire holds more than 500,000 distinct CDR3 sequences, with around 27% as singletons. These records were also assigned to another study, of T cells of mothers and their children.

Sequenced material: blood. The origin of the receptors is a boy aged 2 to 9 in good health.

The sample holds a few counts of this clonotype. The CDR3 region is CASRGMREGRNEQFF. The DNA for the CDR3 is TGTGCCAGCAGGGGGATGAGGGAGGGACGCAATGAGCAGTTCTTC. This chain uses TRBV5-8 with TRBJ2-1; TRBD2 aligns across 7 bases. V dropped 5 bases and J dropped 6; count of bases not matched to a gene: 11. CDR3 length equals 15 residues. Germline CDR1 reads SGHTS; CDR2 reads YDEGEE.

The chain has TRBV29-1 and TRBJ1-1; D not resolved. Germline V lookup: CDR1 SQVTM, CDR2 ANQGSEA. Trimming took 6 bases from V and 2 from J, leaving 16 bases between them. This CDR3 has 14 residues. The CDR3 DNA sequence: TGCAGCGTAAAGCCGGGTGGGGAAAACACTGAAGCTTTCTTT. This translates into CSVKPGGENTEAFF.

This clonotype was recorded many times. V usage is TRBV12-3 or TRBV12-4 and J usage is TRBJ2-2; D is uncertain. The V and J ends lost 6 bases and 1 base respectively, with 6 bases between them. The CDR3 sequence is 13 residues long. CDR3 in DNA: TGTGCCAGCAGCTTTGGGAACACCGGGGAGCTGTTTTTT. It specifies CASSFGNTGELFF.

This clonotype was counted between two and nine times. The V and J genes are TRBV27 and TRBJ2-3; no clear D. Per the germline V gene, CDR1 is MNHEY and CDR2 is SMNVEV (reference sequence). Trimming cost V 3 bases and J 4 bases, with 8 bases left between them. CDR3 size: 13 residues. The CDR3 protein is CASSFGPSDTQYF. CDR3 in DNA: TGTGCCAGCAGTTTCGGGCCCTCAGATACGCAGTATTTT.

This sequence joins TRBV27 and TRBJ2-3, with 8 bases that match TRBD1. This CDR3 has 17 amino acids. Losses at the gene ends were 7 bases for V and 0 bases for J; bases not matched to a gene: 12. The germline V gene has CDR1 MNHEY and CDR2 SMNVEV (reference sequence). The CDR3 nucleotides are TGTGCCAGCAACACAGGGGGGCCAATTAGAAGCACAGATACGCAGTATTTT. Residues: CASNTGGPIRSTDTQYF.

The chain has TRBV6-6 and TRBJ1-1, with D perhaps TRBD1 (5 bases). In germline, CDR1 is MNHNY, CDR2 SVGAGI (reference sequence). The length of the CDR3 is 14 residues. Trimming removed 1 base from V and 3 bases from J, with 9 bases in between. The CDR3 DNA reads TGTGCCAGCAGTTACTGGGGGAAGGACACTGAAGCTTTCTTT. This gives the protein CASSYWGKDTEAFF.

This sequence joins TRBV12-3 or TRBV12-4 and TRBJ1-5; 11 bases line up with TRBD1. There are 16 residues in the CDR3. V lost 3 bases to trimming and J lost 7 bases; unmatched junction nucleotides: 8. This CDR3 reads CASSFLGQGAAQPQHF. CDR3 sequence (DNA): TGTGCCAGCAGTTTCCTAGGACAGGGGGCTGCACAGCCCCAGCATTTT.

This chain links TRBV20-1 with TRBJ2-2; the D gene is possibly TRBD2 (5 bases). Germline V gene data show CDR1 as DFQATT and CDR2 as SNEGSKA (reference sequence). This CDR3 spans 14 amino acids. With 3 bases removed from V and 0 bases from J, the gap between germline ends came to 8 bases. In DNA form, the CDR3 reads TGCAGTGCTAGGCCGGGGACGAACACCGGGGAGCTGTTTTTT. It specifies CSARPGTNTGELFF.

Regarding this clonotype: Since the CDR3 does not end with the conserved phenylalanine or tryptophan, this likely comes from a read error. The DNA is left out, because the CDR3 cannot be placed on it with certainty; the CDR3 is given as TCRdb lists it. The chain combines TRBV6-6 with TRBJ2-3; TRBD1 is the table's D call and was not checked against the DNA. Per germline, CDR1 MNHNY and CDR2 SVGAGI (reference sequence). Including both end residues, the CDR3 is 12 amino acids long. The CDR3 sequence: CASSYGGGNSLL.

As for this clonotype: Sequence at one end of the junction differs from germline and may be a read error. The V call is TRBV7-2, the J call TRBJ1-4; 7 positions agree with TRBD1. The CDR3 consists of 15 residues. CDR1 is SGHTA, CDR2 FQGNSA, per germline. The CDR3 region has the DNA TGTGCCAACAGCTCGCAACCGGGACAGAATGAAAAACTGTTTTTT. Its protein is CANSSQPGQNEKLFF.

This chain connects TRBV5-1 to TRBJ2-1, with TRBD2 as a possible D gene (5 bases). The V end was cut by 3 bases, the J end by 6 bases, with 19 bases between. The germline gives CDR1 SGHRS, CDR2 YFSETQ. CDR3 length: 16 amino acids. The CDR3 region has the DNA TGCGCCAGCAGCTCGGGGAACTTCGGACTGGTCAATGAGCAGTTCTTC. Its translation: CASSSGNFGLVNEQFF.

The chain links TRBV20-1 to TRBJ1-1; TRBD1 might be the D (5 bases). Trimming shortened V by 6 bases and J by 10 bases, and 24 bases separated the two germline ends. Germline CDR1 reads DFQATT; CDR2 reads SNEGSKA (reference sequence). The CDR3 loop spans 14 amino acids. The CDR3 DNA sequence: TGCAGTGCCCAGAAAGTCGGGGGAACCTTGCGAGCTTTCTTT. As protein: CSAQKVGGTLRAFF.

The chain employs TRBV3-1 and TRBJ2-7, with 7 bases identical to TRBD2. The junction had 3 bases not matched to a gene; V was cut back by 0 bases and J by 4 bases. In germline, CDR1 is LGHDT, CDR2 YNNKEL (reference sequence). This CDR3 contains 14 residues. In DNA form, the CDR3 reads TGTGCCAGCAGCCAAGAAGGACTAGTTTACGAGCAGTACTTC. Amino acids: CASSQEGLVYEQYF.

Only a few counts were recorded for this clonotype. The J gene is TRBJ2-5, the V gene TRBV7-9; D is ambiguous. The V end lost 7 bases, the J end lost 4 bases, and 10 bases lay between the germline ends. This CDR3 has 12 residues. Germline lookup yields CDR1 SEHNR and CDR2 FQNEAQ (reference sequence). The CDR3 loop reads CASKKERETQYF. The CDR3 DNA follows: TGTGCCAGCAAGAAAGAACGAGAGACCCAGTACTTC. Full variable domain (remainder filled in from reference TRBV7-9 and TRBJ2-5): DTGVSQNPRHKITKRGQNVTFRCDPISEHNRLYWYRQTLGQGPEFLTYFQNEAQLEKSRLLSDRFSAERPKGSFSTLEIQRTEQGDSAMYLCASKKERETQYFGPGTRLLVL.